This T cell receptor beta chain originates from a study of Tregs in tolerant kidney transplant recipients. Overall study results and limits: The most relevant donor-specific Treg TCRbeta repertoire apparently came from expansion with activated donor B cells. The small number of patients limits these findings pending further validation. Biological reproducibility was not directly addressed in this study.

Produced via immunoSEQ multiplex PCR; TCRdb's table is partial and in-frame only. The table lists about 88,000 clones, about 92% of them singletons. The ends were cut back, 1 base at V and 3 bases at J, with 10 bases in the middle. This CDR3 is built from 14 residues. CDR1 is MNHNS and CDR2 is SASEGT in the germline V gene. About this clone itself: Its antigen is unknown.

Unstimulated regulatory T cells (CD4+CD25+CD127-), CD4+CD25- non-regulatory cells, CD4 and CD8 cells were FACS-sorted from thawed PBMCs. The sample taken for sequencing was CD8+ T cells from blood. J is TRBJ2-7 and V is TRBV6-1; no clear D. The TCR was taken from a human donor in good health. CDR3 sequence (DNA): TGTGCCAGCAGTGAAGGTGGCGGATTCTACGAGCAGTACTTC. Its protein product is CASSEGGGFYEQYF.